This passage covers 27 T cell receptor beta chains from one sample sequenced in a study of spatial heterogeneity in lung cancer. Findings and limits, study-wide: Counts of expanded intratumoral alpha and beta TCRs tracked tumor mutation counts.

The time point: sample taken at primary tumor resection. One entry per CDR3 protein, called by TCRdb with MiXCR from the 5' RACE reads. The sample carries about 13,000 distinct CDR3 sequences, 2.5% to 3.5% recorded once. For these receptors, no antigen is known. The input for sequencing was lung tumor tissue, taken at surgery. The origin of the receptors is a male donor with early-stage non-small cell lung cancer.

Sample share makes this clonotype medium-sized. The chain employs TRBV19 and TRBJ1-5, with D unclear. CDR1 is LNHDA, CDR2 SQIVND, per germline (reference sequence). Trimming pared 3 bases from V and 2 bases from J, leaving 14 bases between. This CDR3 contains 16 residues. As DNA, the CDR3 is TGTGCCAGTAGTATGGGTCGGTCTCGTGGCAATCAGCCCCAGCATTTT. It encodes CASSMGRSRGNQPQHF.

This chain joins TRBV6-2 or TRBV6-3 and TRBJ2-5; the D gene is possibly TRBD1 (5 bases). Trimming stripped 6 bases from V and 2 bases from J, with 10 bases between. Germline V gene sequence: CDR1 MNHEY, CDR2 SVGEGT. The CDR3 sequence is 13 residues long. Here the CDR3 reads CASREDSQETQYF. DNA for the CDR3: TGTGCCAGCAGGGAAGACAGTCAAGAGACCCAGTACTTC.

This clonotype was counted ten times or more. J is TRBJ2-2 and V is TRBV30; TRBD2 might be the D (6 bases). The CDR3 length is 14 residues. With 5 bases removed from V and 4 bases from J, the gap between germline ends came to 14 bases. Germline CDR1 reads GTSNPN; CDR2 reads SVGIG (reference sequence). CDR3 DNA sequence: TGTGCCTGGGCTGGCTGGGGACTCACCGGGGAGCTGTTTTTT. Encoded protein: CAWAGWGLTGELFF.

This clonotype has a count of ten or more. The V gene is TRBV2, the J gene TRBJ1-2, with TRBD1 identical over 7 bases. Trimming took 7 bases from V and 0 from J; bases not matched to a gene: 5. Germline V gene data show CDR1 as SNHLY and CDR2 as FYNNEI. CDR3 length equals 14 residues. In DNA form, the CDR3 reads TGTGCCAGCACTGACAGGGTCACTAACTATGGCTACACCTTC. Encoded protein: CASTDRVTNYGYTF.

This clonotype was recorded many times. The chain joins TRBV6-5 to TRBJ2-5; no firm D call. The CDR3 length is 17 residues. Germline V gives CDR1 MNHEY, CDR2 SVGAGI. Trimming took 2 bases from V and 5 from J, leaving 21 bases between them. CDR3 amino acids: CASSYLGDKGFVETQYF. In DNA, the CDR3 is TGTGCCAGCAGTTACCTTGGAGACAAGGGTTTTGTGGAGACCCAGTACTTC.

This clonotype was observed at least ten times. The chain combines TRBV7-6 with TRBJ2-1, with 12 nucleotides matching TRBD2. Per the germline V gene, CDR1 is SGHVS and CDR2 is FNYEAQ. V lost 5 bases, J lost 4 bases, and 3 bases stayed unmatched. This CDR3 contains 15 residues. This CDR3 reads CASSRTSGAYNEQFF. CDR3 in DNA: TGTGCCAGCAGCCGGACTAGCGGGGCATACAATGAGCAGTTCTTC. The full variable domain, with the rest looked up from reference TRBV7-6 and TRBJ2-1, is GAGVSQSPRYKVTKRGQDVALRCDPISGHVSLYWYRQALGQGPEFLTYFNYEAQQDKSGLPNDRFSAERPEGSISTLTIQRTEQRDSAMYRCASSRTSGAYNEQFFGPGTRLTVL.

This clonotype was recorded at least ten times. This clone may be a read error of a much larger clone one base away. This chain joins TRBV27 and TRBJ1-5; TRBD1 might be the D (5 bases). Germline V gene data show CDR1 as MNHEY and CDR2 as SMNVEV (reference sequence). The CDR3 is 15 amino acids. CDR3 amino acids: CASSLGPGSNQPQNF. The CDR3 bases are TGTGCCAGCAGTTTGGGACCTGGGAGCAATCAGCCCCAGAATTTT.

The CDR3: CAISRTSNTGELFF. CDR3 DNA: TGTGCCATCAGTAGGACATCGAACACCGGGGAGCTGTTTTTT. The V call is TRBV10-3, the J call TRBJ2-2, with D possibly matching TRBD1 (5 bases). CDR3 size: 14 residues. CDR1 and CDR2 from the germline V gene are ENHRY and SYGVKD. V gave up 5 bases and J gave up 0 bases, with 7 bases separating them.

Ten or more counts support this clonotype. J is TRBJ1-6 and V is TRBV5-6, with TRBD1 matching 10 bases. Unmatched junction bases numbered 4, after V lost 9 bases and J lost 10 bases. Germline V CDR1 and CDR2: SGHDT, YYEEEE. The CDR3 is made up of 12 amino acids. The DNA for the CDR3 is TGTGCCACCGGGACAGGGGAATCACCCCTCCACTTT. Its protein product is CATGTGESPLHF.

Many counts were recorded for this clonotype. The genes are TRBV6-6 and TRBJ1-1; D might be TRBD1 (6 bases). V gave up 5 bases and J gave up 1 base, with 11 bases separating them. The CDR3 runs to 14 residues. Germline assignment: CDR1 MNHNY and CDR2 SVGAGI (reference sequence). The CDR3, as DNA: TGTGCCAGCAGTCTGACCAGGGGGAACACTGAAGCTTTCTTT. Encoded protein: CASSLTRGNTEAFF.

This clonotype was recorded at least ten times. The CDR3 is CASSLDFGPQHF. CDR3 in DNA: TGTGCCAGCAGCTTAGATTTTGGGCCCCAGCATTTT. The genes are TRBV11-2 and TRBJ1-5; D unclear. V dropped 0 bases and J dropped 9 bases, with 6 bases sitting between them. Germline-derived CDR1 and CDR2 are SGHAT and FQNNGV. CDR3 size: 12 residues.

This clonotype was seen many times. This chain uses TRBV30 with TRBJ2-3, with D unresolved. V was clipped by 0 bases and J by 6 bases, with 4 bases between them. The CDR3 is 11 amino acids. Germline V CDR1 and CDR2: GTSNPN, SVGIG (reference sequence). CDR3 amino acids: CAWSVTDTQYF. DNA for the CDR3: TGTGCCTGGAGTGTGACGGATACGCAGTATTTT.

This clonotype was detected many times. CDR3 DNA sequence: TGTGCCAGCAGCCTAACGGACTCGTCCCTCTCAAGCTCCTACGAGCAGTACTTC. This gives the protein CASSLTDSSLSSSYEQYF. The chain links TRBV3-1 to TRBJ2-7, with a weak D call TRBD2 (5 bases). Germline V gene sequence: CDR1 LGHDT, CDR2 YNNKEL (reference sequence). This CDR3 is 18 amino acids long. The V and J ends lost 4 bases and 0 bases respectively, with 22 bases between them.

The rearrangement uses TRBV19 and TRBJ2-2, with 8 nucleotides matching TRBD1. Germline V gives CDR1 LNHDA, CDR2 SQIVND (reference sequence). This CDR3 spans 14 amino acids. With V trimmed by 4 bases and J by 6 bases, 4 bases remained unmatched. The CDR3 here is CASSTRGLAGELFF. DNA for the CDR3: TGTGCCAGTAGTACCAGGGGGCTGGCCGGGGAGCTGTTTTTT.

This clonotype was detected ten times or more. V usage is TRBV9 and J usage is TRBJ1-3; maybe TRBD1 (6 bases). Germline V lookup: CDR1 SGDLS, CDR2 YYNGEE. V was clipped by 0 bases and J by 0 bases, with 7 bases between them. The CDR3 is 15 amino acids. CDR3 loop: CASSVGTDSGNTIYF. Written as DNA, the CDR3 is TGTGCCAGCAGCGTAGGGACAGACTCTGGAAACACCATATATTTT.

As to this clonotype: This could be a read error, since a much larger clone is one nucleotide away. The chain joins TRBV4-2 to TRBJ2-7, with TRBD1 as a possible D gene (6 bases). The CDR3 has 14 amino acids. Trimming removed 1 base at V and 3 bases at J, with 10 bases between. Germline V gene sequence: CDR1 LGHNA, CDR2 YNFKEQ. CDR3 residues: CASSQGKGGYEQYF. Written as DNA, the CDR3 is TGTGCCAGCAGCCAAGGAAAAGGGGGCTACGAGCAGTACTTC.

This clonotype was picked up many times. This chain joins TRBV5-4 and TRBJ2-7; 7 bases are a match to TRBD1. Germline CDR1 SGHNT, CDR2 YYREEE (reference sequence). The CDR3 is 14 amino acids. V lost 4 bases to trimming and J lost 1 base; unmatched junction nucleotides: 5. The CDR3 DNA reads TGTGCCAGCAGCAACCGGGACAGATCCTACGAGCAGTACTTC. Protein product: CASSNRDRSYEQYF. Drawing the rest from reference TRBV5-4 and TRBJ2-7, the complete variable domain is ETGVTQSPTHLIKTRGQQVTLRCSSQSGHNTVSWYQQALGQGPQFIFQYYREEENGRGNFPPRFSGLQFPNYSSELNVNALELDDSALYLCASSNRDRSYEQYFGPGTRLTVT.

This clonotype was seen at least ten times. The chain has TRBV7-2 and TRBJ2-6; perhaps TRBD2 as D (5 bases). The CDR3 runs 20 residues. Germline CDR1 is SGHTA and CDR2 is FQGNSA. V lost 3 bases and J lost 1, with 22 bases in between. CDR3 sequence (DNA): TGTGCCAGCAGCTTGCCCTCAGGAGGAACCTTCCGGTCTGGGGCCAACGTCCTGACTTTC. It yields the protein CASSLPSGGTFRSGANVLTF.

This clonotype is medium-sized (0.01 to 0.1%). The chain is built from TRBV27 and TRBJ2-3, with 8 positions matching TRBD2. The germline V gene has CDR1 MNHEY and CDR2 SMNVEV (reference sequence). The CDR3 sequence is 14 residues long. CDR3 amino acids: CENAREGFGDTQYF. In DNA, the CDR3 is TGTGAAAACGCCCGGGAGGGCTTTGGAGATACGCAGTATTTT.

This clonotype was observed at least ten times. The V and J genes are TRBV7-9 and TRBJ2-7; 8 positions match TRBD1. The V and J ends lost 5 bases and 4 bases, in that order; junction bases with no gene match: 10. From germline, CDR1 is SEHNR and CDR2 FQNEAQ (reference sequence). The CDR3 is 15 residues long. CDR3: CASSRLRTGKYEQYF. The CDR3 DNA reads as TGTGCCAGCAGCCGCCTCCGGACAGGGAAATACGAGCAGTACTTC.

This clonotype was observed at least ten times. J is TRBJ1-5 and V is TRBV6-5, with TRBD1 as a possible D gene (5 bases). The CDR3 is 17 residues long. With 6 bases removed from V and 0 bases from J, the gap between germline ends came to 18 bases. Germline values: CDR1 MNHEY, CDR2 SVGAGI. CDR3 sequence: CASSPRGRRDSNQPQHF. The CDR3 nucleotides are TGTGCCAGCAGCCCGCGGGGGAGGAGGGATAGCAATCAGCCCCAGCATTTT.

This clonotype has a count of ten or more. DNA for the CDR3: TGCGCCAGCAGCTTGGCCGGGACAGGGGCTCAGCCCCAGCATTTT. Translating gives CASSLAGTGAQPQHF. The chain uses TRBV5-1 and TRBJ1-5; 10 bases agree with TRBD1. CDR1 is SGHRS, CDR2 YFSETQ, per germline. Trimming cost V 0 bases and J 6 bases; bases outside gene matches: 3. The length of the CDR3 is 15 residues.

This clonotype is medium-sized within its sample. The chain employs TRBV5-1 and TRBJ1-1; D not certain. The CDR3 has 13 residues. Looked up from germline, CDR1 is SGHRS and CDR2 is YFSETQ. V lost 5 bases, J lost 3 bases, and 11 bases lay in between. The CDR3: CASRPPVDTEAFF. The CDR3 DNA reads TGCGCCAGCAGGCCTCCCGTGGACACTGAAGCTTTCTTT.

This clonotype showed up many times. This chain links TRBV7-2 with TRBJ2-1; TRBD2 matches 14 bases. The CDR3 runs 19 residues. Looked up from germline, CDR1 is SGHTA and CDR2 is FQGNSA. The V and J ends lost 1 base and 2 bases, in that order; junction bases with no gene match: 7. DNA of the CDR3: TGTGCCAGCAGCTTAGGGTCGACTAGCGGGGGGGAGGCCTACAATGAGCAGTTCTTC. Its protein product is CASSLGSTSGGEAYNEQFF.

The rearrangement links TRBV7-9 to TRBJ2-3; D is possibly TRBD1 or TRBD2 (6 bases each). This CDR3 has 14 amino acids. Germline lookup yields CDR1 SEHNR and CDR2 FQNEAQ (reference sequence). With 7 bases removed from V and 6 bases from J, the gap between germline ends came to 17 bases. This chain's CDR3 is CASTSGGPPDTQYF. The DNA of the CDR3 is TGTGCCAGCACCTCCGGGGGCCCCCCGGATACGCAGTATTTT.

To note about this clonotype: Being one base from a much bigger clone, this may be a read error. It is likely a read error, because the conserved phenylalanine at the end of the CDR3 is missing. The chain carries TRBV30 and TRBJ1-3; D unresolved. V gave up 1 base and J gave up 5 bases, with 9 bases separating them. CDR3 length equals 13 residues. Germline assignment: CDR1 GTSNPN and CDR2 SVGIG (reference sequence). CDR3 loop: CAWSAGVRNTIYS. As DNA, the CDR3 is TGTGCCTGGAGTGCTGGGGTGCGAAACACCATATATTCT.

This clonotype was detected many times. This rearrangement joins TRBV12-3 or TRBV12-4 to TRBJ1-6, with D unresolved. CDR3 length equals 13 residues. Trimming removed 1 base from V and 8 bases from J, with 6 bases in between. The CDR3 protein is CASSLGADSPLHF. The CDR3 bases are TGTGCCAGCAGTTTAGGTGCAGATTCACCCCTCCACTTT.